Below, 22 T cell receptor beta chains from the same sample are listed, as sequenced in a study of T cells in Graves' hyperthyroidism and ophthalmopathy (dated by TCRdb to the late 2010s). Library creation used multiplex PCR. The sample was run on an Illumina HiSeq 2000. The TCR beta CDR3 regions were amplified from RNA transcripts. The TCR CDR3 was subjected to a first round of RT-PCR using the HTBI primer set and the Qiagen OneStep RT-PCR kit. Using fastp trimming at Q25 and MiXCR clonotype assembly, TCRdb reanalyzed the public sequencing data and kept in-frame beta chains. Every CDR3 protein is listed once, alongside the most common genes and DNA of its rows. The sample profile shows about 270,000 distinct CDR3 sequences; about 25% of them were found once. The ten top clones hold roughly 24% of the sample. Sample: blood. The source is a middle-aged man with Graves' hyperthyroidism that later progressed to Graves' ophthalmopathy.

The rearrangement uses TRBV6-1 and TRBJ1-2; weak D call: TRBD1 (6 bases). V lost 7 bases to trimming and J lost 3 bases, with 9 bases between them. Looked up from germline, CDR1 is MNHNS and CDR2 is SASEGT. The CDR3 runs to 12 residues. The DNA of the CDR3 is TGTGCCAGCAAGCGGACAGACTATGGCTACACCTTC. Translated: CASKRTDYGYTF.

This clonotype has at least ten counts. This chain uses TRBV5-1 with TRBJ2-5; no definite D call. Per the germline V gene, CDR1 is SGHRS and CDR2 is YFSETQ. CDR3 length equals 13 residues. The germline V and J ends were trimmed by 0 bases and 4 bases, with 7 bases remaining between them. DNA for the CDR3: TGCGCCAGCAGCTTGGTGGTGGGAGAGACCCAGTACTTC. Its translation is CASSLVVGETQYF.

This clonotype was seen more than once but under ten times. The chain is built from TRBV30 and TRBJ1-5, with no clear D. In germline, CDR1 is GTSNPN, CDR2 SVGIG (reference sequence). The CDR3 has 13 amino acids. V was pared by 4 bases and J by 6 bases, with 13 bases between. This CDR3 reads CAWTLGLSQPQHF. The CDR3 DNA follows: TGTGCCTGGACCCTCGGGCTTTCTCAGCCCCAGCATTTT. Filled out from reference TRBV30 and TRBJ1-5, the complete variable domain reads SQTIHQWPATLVQPVGSPLSLECTVEGTSNPNLYWYRQAAGRGLQLLFYSVGIGQISSEVPQNLSASRPQDRQFILSSKKLLLSDSGFYLCAWTLGLSQPQHFGDGTRLSIL.

The chain employs TRBV7-3 and TRBJ2-7; unclear D gene. The length of the CDR3 is 13 residues. CDR1 SGHTA and CDR2 FQGTGA come from the germline V gene. Trimming shortened V by 5 bases and J by 7 bases, and 15 bases separated the two germline ends. CDR3 in amino acids: CASSPLLTSEQYF. The CDR3, as DNA: TGTGCCAGCAGCCCCCTACTGACCTCTGAGCAGTACTTC.

This clonotype was picked up many times. The chain has TRBV15 and TRBJ1-1; D ambiguous. The CDR3 runs 11 residues. From germline, CDR1 is LNHNV and CDR2 YYDKDF (reference sequence). Trimming cost V 6 bases and J 2 bases, with 4 bases left between them. DNA for the CDR3: TGTGCCACCAGGGATAACACTGAAGCTTTCTTT. The encoded protein is CATRDNTEAFF.

This clonotype occurred many times. CDR3 sequence reads: CASSQTSGSYEQYF. CDR3 nucleotide sequence: TGTGCCAGCAGTCAGACTAGCGGGAGTTACGAGCAGTACTTC. This rearrangement joins TRBV6-5 to TRBJ2-7, with 12 nucleotides matching TRBD2. The CDR3 runs to 14 residues. The germline CDR1 and CDR2 sequences are MNHEY and SVGAGI. Losses at the gene ends were 5 bases for V and 4 bases for J; bases not matched to a gene: 3.

This clonotype has ten or more counts. The CDR3 is CAWVAAIEAFF. CDR3 in DNA: TGTGCCTGGGTTGCGGCCATTGAAGCTTTCTTT. The chain carries TRBV30 and TRBJ1-1; D is unclear. The V and J ends lost 5 bases and 7 bases respectively, with 11 bases between them. Germline V gene data show CDR1 as GTSNPN and CDR2 as SVGIG (reference sequence). The CDR3 runs 11 residues.

The chain is built from TRBV12-3 or TRBV12-4 and TRBJ1-5; 8 bases are shared with TRBD1. CDR3 length: 15 residues. The junction had 8 bases not matched to a gene; V was cut back by 6 bases and J by 4 bases. Here the CDR3 reads CASSRGTGVNQPQHF. DNA of the CDR3: TGTGCCAGCAGCCGCGGGACAGGTGTAAATCAGCCCCAGCATTTT.

This clonotype has a count of ten or more. The chain carries TRBV19 and TRBJ1-2; D is possibly TRBD1 (5 bases). The germline gives CDR1 LNHDA, CDR2 SQIVND (reference sequence). The CDR3 covers 12 residues. The V end lost 4 bases, the J end lost 6 bases, and 9 bases lay between the germline ends. The CDR3 sequence: CASSTGTDGYTF. The CDR3 DNA is TGTGCCAGTAGTACCGGGACGGATGGCTACACCTTC.

J is TRBJ1-5 and V is TRBV12-3 or TRBV12-4; the match to TRBD1 covers 7 bases. The CDR3 consists of 16 residues. After removal of 2 bases from V and 4 bases from J, the junction contained 8 bases not matched to a gene. DNA for the CDR3: TGTGCCAGCAGTTTATATGGGGACAGATGGAATCAGCCCCAGCATTTT. It specifies CASSLYGDRWNQPQHF.

This chain connects TRBV29-1 to TRBJ2-7, with D possibly being TRBD1 (6 bases). CDR1 is SQVTM, CDR2 ANQGSEA, per germline. This CDR3 comprises 12 residues. Trimming took off 6 bases at V and 2 bases at J, with 11 bases between the two ends. The CDR3 protein is CSVLTGPYEQYF. CDR3 nucleotides: TGCAGCGTACTGACAGGACCCTACGAGCAGTACTTC.

This clonotype occurred many times. V usage is TRBV15 and J usage is TRBJ1-5; 8 bases agree with TRBD1. Germline CDR1 LNHNV, CDR2 YYDKDF (reference sequence). The CDR3 length is 15 residues. Trimming at V came to 1 base and at J to 2 bases, leaving 1 base not matched to a gene. CDR3 sequence reads: CATSRVTGGNQPQHF. The CDR3 DNA reads as TGTGCCACCAGCAGAGTGACAGGGGGCAATCAGCCCCAGCATTTT.

This clonotype was counted many times. V gene TRBV29-1 combines with J gene TRBJ1-5, with D possibly matching TRBD1 (6 bases). The CDR3 sequence is 14 residues long. Looked up from germline, CDR1 is SQVTM and CDR2 is ANQGSEA. Trimming shortened V by 4 bases and J by 6 bases, and 16 bases separated the two germline ends. CDR3 sequence reads: CSVGESRGGQPQHF. The CDR3 DNA sequence: TGCAGCGTTGGTGAGTCGAGGGGGGGTCAGCCCCAGCATTTT. The full variable domain, rest sourced from reference TRBV29-1 and TRBJ1-5, is SAVISQKPSRDICQRGTSLTIQCQVDSQVTMMFWYRQQPGQSLTLIATANQGSEATYESGFVIDKFPISRPNLTFSTLTVSNMSPEDSSIYLCSVGESRGGQPQHFGDGTRLSIL.

The V and J genes are TRBV20-1 and TRBJ2-7; TRBD1 matches 12 bases. The ends lost 2 bases at V and 6 bases at J; junction bases unmatched: 11. CDR1 DFQATT and CDR2 SNEGSKA come from the germline V gene (reference sequence). The CDR3 spans 16 residues. The CDR3 loop reads CSARTSAGTGGFEQYF. CDR3 sequence (DNA): TGCAGTGCTAGAACCTCAGCCGGGACAGGGGGCTTCGAGCAGTACTTC.

This clonotype was detected many times. The J gene is TRBJ2-7, the V gene TRBV28, with D tentatively TRBD1 (5 bases). Germline lookup yields CDR1 MDHEN and CDR2 SYDVKM. V was clipped by 3 bases and J by 3 bases, with 18 bases between them. The CDR3 extends over 16 amino acids. In DNA form, the CDR3 reads TGTGCCAGCAGTTTTGCCGACAGTCCAATCGTCTACGAGCAGTACTTC. Translation gives CASSFADSPIVYEQYF.

This clonotype was counted many times. The chain employs TRBV12-3 or TRBV12-4 and TRBJ1-1; D ambiguous. The CDR3 covers 14 residues. The V gene lost 4 bases and the J gene lost 4 bases, with 13 bases spanning the gap. The CDR3 DNA is TGTGCCAGCAGTTCCCCAGGCCAACGCACTGAAGCTTTCTTT. Residues: CASSSPGQRTEAFF.

This clonotype appeared many times. The CDR3 region has the DNA TGCGCCAGCAGCCTGACTAGCGGGACTGAGCAGTACTTC. Protein: CASSLTSGTEQYF. The rearrangement links TRBV4-1 to TRBJ2-7, with 11 bases that match TRBD2. The ends lost 4 bases at V and 7 bases at J; junction bases unmatched: 3. This CDR3 is built from 13 residues. Germline lookup yields CDR1 MGHRA and CDR2 YSYEKL.

There are many counts of this clonotype. The chain recombines TRBV27 with TRBJ2-7, with D perhaps matching TRBD2 (5 bases). CDR1 is MNHEY, CDR2 SMNVEV, per germline (reference sequence). Trimming took 0 bases from V and 2 from J, leaving 11 bases between them. This CDR3 is 15 amino acids long. CDR3 DNA sequence: TGTGCCAGCAGTTTATCGATAGCTAGCACCTACGAGCAGTACTTC. This gives the protein CASSLSIASTYEQYF.

The chain joins TRBV20-1 to TRBJ2-6; 11 bases are shared with TRBD2. Germline CDR1 DFQATT, CDR2 SNEGSKA (reference sequence). The length of the CDR3 is 17 residues. The J segment lost 3 bases and the V segment lost 3 bases, leaving 7 bases of the junction unmatched. The CDR3 protein is CSARSTSGRSGANVLTF. The CDR3 DNA reads TGCAGTGCTAGGTCCACTAGCGGGAGAAGTGGGGCCAACGTCCTGACTTTC.

Comment on this clonotype: At one of its ends the junction is not consistent with the germline gene, which may arise from a read error. The CDR3, as DNA: TGTGCCGGCTCACCCGGGACCCCCCAAGAGACCCAGTACTTC. This encodes CAGSPGTPQETQYF. The J gene is TRBJ2-5, the V gene TRBV18, with D perhaps TRBD1 or TRBD2 (5 bases each). Looked up from germline, CDR1 is KGHSH and CDR2 is LQKENI. The CDR3 loop spans 14 amino acids.

The J gene is TRBJ1-5, the V gene TRBV19, with D unresolved. The CDR3 sequence is 14 residues long. CDR1 and CDR2 from the germline V gene are LNHDA and SQIVND (reference sequence). Trimming left V 8 bases short and J 0 bases short, with 11 bases between. The CDR3 loop is CASRAIYSNQPQHF. The CDR3 DNA follows: TGTGCCAGTCGGGCTATTTATAGCAATCAGCCCCAGCATTTT. The full variable domain, with the rest looked up from reference TRBV19 and TRBJ1-5, is DGGITQSPKYLFRKEGQNVTLSCEQNLNHDAMYWYRQDPGQGLRLIYYSQIVNDFQKGDIAEGYSVSREKKESFPLTVTSAQKNPTAFYLCASRAIYSNQPQHFGDGTRLSIL.

This clonotype was detected only a few times. The gene calls are TRBV12-3 or TRBV12-4 and TRBJ2-7, with TRBD2 matching over 11 bases. The length of the CDR3 is 13 residues. Trimming took 5 bases from V and 6 from J; bases not matched to a gene: 3. As DNA, the CDR3 is TGTGCCAGCAGTCCTAGCGGGAGGTTCGAGCAGTACTTC. Its protein product is CASSPSGRFEQYF.